Presented here are 22 T cell receptor beta chains from one specimen sequenced in a study of blood T cell repertoires in COVID-19. The table came from immunoSEQ multiplex PCR; TCRdb's copy has only in-frame clones and leaves some out. The table lists under 300,000 clones, around 87% of them singletons. Sequencing was done on a sample of PBMCs or T cells enriched from blood (not recorded which). All receptors come from a woman in her thirties with acute COVID-19.

The chain has TRBV28 and TRBJ1-4; 7 bases fit TRBD1. CDR3 size: 14 residues. Germline values: CDR1 MDHEN, CDR2 SYDVKM. V shed 6 bases and J 5 bases; nucleotides not matched to a gene: 6. The CDR3 bases are TGTGCCAGCAGGGCAGGGGGGCTCAATGAAAAACTGTTTTTT. This codes for CASRAGGLNEKLFF.

The V call is TRBV27, the J call TRBJ2-7; TRBD2 might be the D (5 bases). Germline assignment: CDR1 MNHEY and CDR2 SMNVEV (reference sequence). Trimming removed 0 bases at V and 2 bases at J, with 11 bases between. This CDR3 has 15 residues. For the CDR3, the DNA is TGTGCCAGCAGTTTATCTCCTAGCCCAACCTACGAGCAGTACTTC. Translating it yields CASSLSPSPTYEQYF.

This clone appeared once. The chain employs TRBV28 and TRBJ1-1; TRBD1 matches 7 bases. The CDR3 has 15 amino acids. With V trimmed by 8 bases and J by 5 bases, 14 bases remained unmatched. CDR1 and CDR2 (germline): MDHEN, SYDVKM. CDR3: CASGYNRGAKTEAFF. As DNA, the CDR3 is TGTGCCAGCGGATACAACAGGGGCGCTAAAACTGAAGCTTTCTTT.

This chain links TRBV27 with TRBJ1-5, with D tentatively TRBD1 (6 bases). Trimming removed 8 bases at V and 7 bases at J, with 6 bases between. This CDR3 spans 10 amino acids. CDR1 MNHEY and CDR2 SMNVEV come from the germline V gene (reference sequence). CDR3 loop: CASGTQPQHF. The CDR3 DNA sequence: TGTGCCAGCGGGACACAGCCCCAGCATTTT.

The V and J genes are TRBV14 and TRBJ1-6; 7 positions agree with TRBD1. CDR3 size: 16 residues. V shed 4 bases and J 7 bases; nucleotides not matched to a gene: 10. CDR1 and CDR2 (germline): SGHDN, FVKESK. In DNA form, the CDR3 reads TGTGCCAGCAGCCGACAGGGATCGCCATGGAATTCACCCCTCCACTTT. Protein product: CASSRQGSPWNSPLHF.

This clone was detected ten times or more. Other nucleotide sequences in the sample specify the same CDR3. The chain employs TRBV7-2 and TRBJ2-7; tentative D call: TRBD1 (6 bases). This CDR3 contains 13 residues. V was trimmed by 2 bases and J by 4 bases, leaving 9 bases between them. From germline, CDR1 is SGHTA and CDR2 FQGNSA. The CDR3 sequence: CASSLIGGYEQYF. The CDR3 DNA follows: TGTGCCAGCAGCTTAATAGGGGGATACGAGCAGTACTTC.

Notes on this clone: The same CDR3 can be traced to other DNA sequences in this sample. This sequence joins TRBV12-3 or TRBV12-4 and TRBJ2-2, with D maybe TRBD2 (6 bases). The CDR3 spans 13 residues. V was clipped by 3 bases and J by 5 bases, with 7 bases between them. The CDR3 sequence: CASSLRGTGELFF. CDR3 nucleotide sequence: TGTGCCAGCAGTTTGCGGGGTACCGGGGAGCTGTTTTTT.

The chain joins TRBV7-9 to TRBJ2-7, with 10 nucleotides matching TRBD1. Per germline, CDR1 SEHNR and CDR2 FQNEAQ (reference sequence). The length of the CDR3 is 15 residues. V shed 5 bases, J shed 3 bases, and the junction held 7 bases outside the gene matches. CDR3 nucleotides: TGTGCCAGCAGCCCTGCCGGGACAGGGGACTACGAGCAGTACTTC. Its translation is CASSPAGTGDYEQYF.

V is TRBV28 and J is TRBJ2-1; 8 positions agree with TRBD1. The CDR3 length is 16 residues. From germline, CDR1 is MDHEN and CDR2 SYDVKM. Germline trimming cut 7 bases from V and 4 bases from J; bases unmatched to any gene: 12. For the CDR3, the DNA is TGTGCCAGCACTTCCTTTGGACAGGGCCTATACAATGAGCAGTTCTTC. Translating it yields CASTSFGQGLYNEQFF.

V is TRBV5-1 and J is TRBJ2-1, with TRBD2 identical over 9 bases. The CDR3 loop spans 16 amino acids. The germline CDR1 and CDR2 sequences are SGHRS and YFSETQ. Trimming cost V 5 bases and J 1 base; bases outside gene matches: 7. CDR3 sequence: CASSLIAGESYNEQFF. CDR3 nucleotides: TGCGCCAGCAGTCTTATAGCGGGAGAGTCCTACAATGAGCAGTTCTTC. The complete variable domain, with remaining parts taken from reference TRBV5-1 and TRBJ2-1, reads KAGVTQTPRYLIKTRGQQVTLSCSPISGHRSVSWYQQTPGQGLQFLFEYFSETQRNKGNFPGRFSGRQFSNSRSEMNVSTLELGDSALYLCASSLIAGESYNEQFFGPGTRLTVL.

The chain combines TRBV5-4 with TRBJ1-2; D remains unclear. The CDR3 totals 14 residues. V was pared by 4 bases and J by 7 bases, with 17 bases between. The germline V gene has CDR1 SGHNT and CDR2 YYREEE (reference sequence). This CDR3 is CASSTELYGSGYTF. Here the CDR3 DNA reads TGTGCCAGCAGCACTGAGCTCTACGGGAGTGGCTACACCTTC.

The J gene is TRBJ2-1, the V gene TRBV2, with TRBD1 as a possible D gene (5 bases). CDR1 is SNHLY and CDR2 is FYNNEI in the germline V gene. Trimming left V 0 bases short and J 7 bases short, with 16 bases between. There are 16 residues in the CDR3. The CDR3 DNA is TGTGCCAGCAGTGAAGCGGGCCCTCGTAGGGGTAATGAGCAGTTCTTC. The encoded protein is CASSEAGPRRGNEQFF.

This chain connects TRBV6-6 to TRBJ2-1; TRBD2 agrees at 12 bases. CDR1 and CDR2 from the germline V gene are MNHNY and SVGAGI (reference sequence). The CDR3 consists of 16 residues. V lost 5 bases to trimming and J lost 5 bases; unmatched junction nucleotides: 7. The CDR3 spells CASSLPLAGGNNEQFF. CDR3 coding DNA: TGTGCCAGCAGTCTACCACTAGCGGGAGGTAACAATGAGCAGTTCTTC.

CDR3 DNA sequence: TGTGCCTGGACTAAGGGGGCGCCCTACGAGCAGTACTTC. As protein: CAWTKGAPYEQYF. The rearrangement joins TRBV30 to TRBJ2-7; 7 bases align to TRBD1. CDR1 is GTSNPN, CDR2 SVGIG, per germline (reference sequence). This CDR3 region has 13 residues. Trimming at V came to 4 bases and at J to 2 bases, leaving 5 bases not matched to a gene.

This rearrangement joins TRBV7-9 to TRBJ2-5; possibly TRBD1 for D (6 bases). CDR1 is SEHNR, CDR2 FQNEAQ, per germline (reference sequence). CDR3 length: 14 amino acids. V lost 5 bases and J 14 bases, leaving 24 bases between the germline ends. The CDR3 reads CASSLPGVGTLPYF. As DNA, the CDR3 is TGTGCCAGCAGCCTACCAGGGGTGGGGACCTTACCCTACTTC.

This clone has only a few counts. The rearrangement joins TRBV7-9 to TRBJ2-1, with no clear D. The germline V and J ends were trimmed by 3 bases and 4 bases, with 4 bases remaining between them. This CDR3 has 12 amino acids. CDR1 SEHNR and CDR2 FQNEAQ come from the germline V gene (reference sequence). The CDR3 here is CASSFLYNEQFF. The DNA for the CDR3 is TGTGCCAGCAGCTTCTTGTACAATGAGCAGTTCTTC.

This chain joins TRBV28 and TRBJ1-2, with no clear D. CDR1 and CDR2 from the germline V gene are MDHEN and SYDVKM. The CDR3 runs to 13 residues. Trimming removed 7 bases at V and 2 bases at J, with 11 bases between. CDR3 residues: CASTLDGNYGYTF. CDR3 DNA sequence: TGTGCCAGCACCTTAGACGGGAACTATGGCTACACCTTC.

This chain joins TRBV21-1 and TRBJ2-3; the table gives TRBD2 as D, unverified against the DNA. TRBV21-1 is labeled a pseudogene. This CDR3 spans 17 amino acids. DNA for the CDR3: TGTGCCAGCAGCAAAGGAACTAGCGTGGGCCCCACAGATACGCAGTATTTT. It encodes CASSKGTSVGPTDTQYF.

The chain combines TRBV2 with TRBJ1-2; 9 bases map to TRBD1. Germline loops: CDR1 SNHLY, CDR2 FYNNEI. V lost 5 bases to trimming and J lost 6 bases; unmatched junction nucleotides: 4. CDR3 length: 13 residues. The CDR3 loop reads CASSRTGVDGYTF. The CDR3 bases are TGTGCCAGCAGTCGGACAGGGGTGGATGGCTACACCTTC.

The chain recombines TRBV2 with TRBJ1-5; D perhaps matches TRBD1 (6 bases). The ends were cut back, 8 bases at V and 0 bases at J, with 17 bases in the middle. Germline loops: CDR1 SNHLY, CDR2 FYNNEI. The CDR3 totals 16 residues. CDR3 in amino acids: CASGKRQGNSNQPQHF. The CDR3, as DNA: TGTGCCAGCGGCAAAAGGCAGGGGAATAGCAATCAGCCCCAGCATTTT.

The rearrangement uses TRBV25-1 and TRBJ2-2; 7 nucleotides agree with TRBD2. The CDR3 contains 15 residues. The germline V gene has CDR1 MGHDK and CDR2 SYGVNS. The V and J ends lost 7 bases and 1 base, in that order; junction bases with no gene match: 6. The chain's CDR3 is CASKGSSGNTGELFF. CDR3 in DNA: TGTGCCAGCAAGGGGTCTAGCGGGAACACCGGGGAGCTGTTTTTT.

This sequence joins TRBV19 and TRBJ2-6, with TRBD1 identical over 7 bases. Germline V lookup: CDR1 LNHDA, CDR2 SQIVND (reference sequence). V was pared by 4 bases and J by 3 bases, with 9 bases of the junction left unmatched. CDR3 length: 17 amino acids. DNA for the CDR3: TGTGCCAGTAGTAAGGGGAAGGGGGCGCTTGGGGCCAACGTCCTGACTTTC. Protein product: CASSKGKGALGANVLTF.